The TCR beta chain described here comes from a study of graft-versus-host responses after intestinal transplantation (dated by TCRdb to 2020 to 2023). At the level of the whole study: Recipients received multivisceral, liver-intestinal, or isolated intestinal transplants. All recipients received anti-thymocyte globulin induction followed by maintenance tacrolimus and steroids for roughly three years. After intestinal transplantation, graft-versus-host and host-versus-graft alloreactive T cell clones in the graft, circulation and bone marrow were tracked using bulk TCR-beta CDR3 sequencing. To identify alloreactive clones, pre-transplant mixed lymphocyte reaction products were sequenced and compared with unstimulated pre-transplant donor and recipient T cells. The cohort enrolled around 25 intestinal transplant recipients including one retransplant, and a few patients lacking pretransplant specimens were excluded. A peak of at least 4% donor T cells among recipient peripheral blood mononuclear cells was the definition used for donor T cell macrochimerism. Instead of going to the commercial service, samples from a few later patients were sequenced in-house on an Illumina MiSeq and processed with MiXCR.

Library construction relied on the immunoSEQ multiplex PCR assay. Adaptive Biotechnologies carried out high-throughput TCR-beta CDR3 sequencing of genomic DNA for most patients. The study's processing was this. Adaptive's ImmunoSEQ software was the source of the TCR sequencing data for 15 to 20 patients, while a few other patients were processed with MiXCR and VDJtools. CDR3 nucleotide sequences shared between donor and recipient were removed because the origin of such sequences could not be assigned. To be classed as alloreactive, a clone needed at least 2-fold expansion over unstimulated cells and a minimum CFSE-low frequency of 0.002% (template counts) or 0.001% (read counts). Clones detected in sequenced pre-transplant spleen, lymph node, or MLR CFSE-low populations of the donor or recipient were defined as mappable. Cumulative frequency of alloreactive clones was calculated as a percentage of all sequences weighted by copy number. Sourced from immuneACCESS, this table was stored by TCRdb with only in-frame sequences that have V and J called. A share of the clones is absent; for the studies checked, an unresolved V gene accounts for under half, and the remainder has no known explanation. That table supplies the V and J calls and clone size; D and trimming were determined from the DNA. This sample holds roughly 36,000 clones; about four fifths were observed only once. The ten top clones hold 3% to 4% of the sample.

The research as a whole found: GvH clones were detected in recipient bone marrow, and some of these GvH clones were observed earlier in ileal mucosa or blood, consistent with an intestinal mucosal origin. Patients with donor T cell macrochimerism had high GvH to HvG T cell clonal ratios in their allografts. The relatively low number and heterogeneity of intestinal transplant patients limited the conclusions. Early after transplant, peak levels of circulating GvH clones were associated with declines in HvG clones.

Points on this clone: Its specific antigen is unknown. No base qualities exist here, and no much larger clone lies one base off it.

Sequences LGHNA (CDR1) and YNFKEQ (CDR2) are obtained from the germline V gene. Spanning cysteine to phenylalanine, the CDR3 consists of 12 amino acids. Left in the record is the CDR3 DNA by itself, 36 bases read in frame from the first base. A distance of 12 bases separates the germline ends of V and J, which lose 5 bases and 9 bases respectively. In the first month after transplant, blood samples were collected up to 4 times, and after that at least monthly when available. The sequence joins TRBV4-2 to TRBJ2-3, with no confidently assigned D gene. The sequence was obtained from a human patient who received an intestinal transplant, so some T cells may come from the graft donor. The sample was PBMCs, taken less than 1,400 days after transplant. This receptor has the CDR3 CASSSALGTQYF. The sequence in DNA is TGTGCCAGCAGCTCGGCGTTAGGAACGCAGTATTTT.